This T cell receptor beta chain was identified in a study of blood T cell repertoires in COVID-19 (TCRdb year 2020). With respect to the entire study: The collaborator samples originated in the United States, Italy and Spain and spanned the acute and convalescent phases of COVID-19. Sample metadata almost always included a de-identified subject ID, COVID-19 status, age in years and sex. The dataset comprised deeply sampled blood TCRbeta repertoires from subjects exposed to, actively infected with, or recovered from COVID-19. Where available, HLA class I and class II types were obtained from metadata supplied by the sample provider rather than from assay-based typing. The material from the prospective study consisted of cDNA or gDNA derived from T cells, B-cell-depleted T cells, or PBMCs. The repertoires were released in a freely available public database meant as a resource for research on the immune response to SARS-CoV-2. Samples were obtained from the ongoing ImmuneRACE study (first 160 participants) and from over 1,000 subjects provided by 6 global collaborators. Broad study findings and their caveats: How much clinical and demographic metadata was included differed by source and by participant, and the metadata was provided uncurated.

Remarks on this clone: The antigen this receptor binds is unknown. Base qualities are missing; no much larger clone stands one base away.

Participants in the prospective study were aged roughly 18 to 100 years, lived in 24 United States geographic areas, and enrolled through a virtual design. In the prospective study, cohorts were assigned on the basis of participant-reported clinical history obtained from a screening survey and a study questionnaire. Recovered participants in ImmuneRACE Cohort 3 were defined by two consecutive negative NP/OP PCR tests, clearance by a healthcare professional, or resolution of symptoms. Mobile phlebotomists in the prospective study collected whole blood, serum and a nasopharyngeal or oropharyngeal swab from every participant. Over an approximately 2-month period, participants in the prospective study had the option of providing additional blood draws and questionnaires. Prospective study blood samples were shipped either frozen or at room temperature before DNA extraction. The immunoSEQ Assay, a bias-controlled multiplex PCR, was used to amplify TCRbeta CDR3 regions from genomic DNA. The authors processed their data as follows. The number of nucleated cells in each sample was estimated by amplification of reference gene primers within the assay. To quantify the absolute abundance of each unique TCRbeta CDR3 rearrangement, sequence reads were collapsed and filtered. For each sample, productive Simpson clonality was calculated by taking the square root of Simpson's diversity index across productive rearrangements. TCRdb's version of the immuneACCESS table is confined to in-frame rearrangements and falls short of the full clone set. An unresolved V gene accounts for under half of the shortfall where checked; the remainder is of unknown origin. V and J calls and clone size are those listed in that table; D and trimming were worked out from the DNA. Here the sample has around 150,000 clones; roughly 90% occur a single time. The top ten clonotypes cover around 6.7% of the sample.

The clonotype originates from a woman between 50 and 59 years old who had recovered from COVID-19. The sequencing sample was made of PBMCs or T cells enriched from blood (not recorded which).

The nucleotide sequence reads as follows: TGTGCCAGCAGCGGACAAGCCTTTTATACGCAGTATTTT. It translates as CASSGQAFYTQYF. The chain is made from TRBV6-5 and TRBJ2-3; possibly the D gene is TRBD1, per 5 matching bases. The CDR3 starts with the cysteine, ends with the phenylalanine, and has 13 residues. The entry retains the CDR3 DNA only, 39 bases that are in frame from base 1. A distance of 14 bases separates the germline ends of V and J, which lose 6 bases and 7 bases respectively. Sequences MNHEY (CDR1) and SVGAGI (CDR2) are obtained from the germline V gene.